The entry that follows covers one T cell receptor (beta chain) sequence. Its target is not known. V gave up 0 bases and J gave up 3 bases, with 18 bases separating them. CDR3 length: 17 residues. Per the germline V gene, CDR1 is SGDLS and CDR2 is YYNGEE. The PCR used 60 Vbeta and 13 Jbeta primers. Sequencing used immunoSEQ multiplex PCR; TCRdb keeps in-frame clones, though not all of them. The sample carries about 130,000 clones, approximately 80% recorded once. The data are from a study of cytomegalovirus exposure and HLA in healthy donors. Study results and caveats: The authors enumerated roughly 160 TCR beta chains as linked to cytomegalovirus.

The V call is TRBV9, the J call TRBJ1-2; maybe TRBD1 (6 bases). Material for sequencing was PBMCs. This TCR was sampled from a man under 40 in good health and CMV-seropositive. CDR3 protein: CASSVDGGALLDYGYTF. Here the CDR3 DNA reads TGTGCCAGCAGCGTAGACGGGGGGGCGCTTTTGGACTATGGCTACACCTTC.